This entry concerns a single T cell receptor beta chain. The antigen is not known. This entry belongs to a study of graft-versus-host responses after intestinal transplantation. Profiling relied on immunoSEQ multiplex PCR, and the TCRdb table lists in-frame clones only, not all of them. This sample has some 85,000 clones, with around 93% found just once. The CDR3 is 17 residues long. With 1 base clipped from V and 5 bases from J, the junction kept 10 bases outside the gene matches. The germline CDR1 and CDR2 sequences are SGDLS and YYNGEE. Notes on the study in general: Early after transplant, HvG declines were associated with peak levels of circulating GvH clones. High graft-versus-host to host-versus-graft T cell clonal ratios marked allografts of patients with graft-donor macrochimerism.

The TCR sequence derives from a human donor who was the organ donor for an intestinal transplant. This chain uses TRBV9 with TRBJ2-3; 10 bases map to TRBD2. The sample in question was unstimulated CD8+ T cells sorted from spleen or lymph node cells, obtained before transplant. For the CDR3, the DNA is TGTGCCAGCAGCGTATGGGGGAGCGGGGGGGCCTTAGATACGCAGTATTTT. Translating gives CASSVWGSGGALDTQYF.